This T cell receptor (beta chain) was sequenced for a study of human T cells and chemical hapten exposure. In the study overall: TCR yields per sample varied mostly from small pooled library volume differences. The study's findings and limits: Unchanged with DPC sensitization were TCRs above 1 in 1000 frequency.

Total RNA extraction was carried out from unfractionated whole blood. Individual cDNA molecules had unique molecular identifiers attached to them by the library. TCRdb re-analysed the 5' RACE reads in MiXCR, keeping a single row per CDR3 protein. The table lists fewer than 150,000 distinct CDR3 sequences, more than 15% of them singletons. Worth noting for this clonotype: Its specificity is not known.

The source of this sequence is a human donor in good health.

CDR3: CASINIRTGTYEQYF. The DNA of the CDR3 is TGTGCCAGCATCAATATTAGGACAGGGACCTACGAGCAGTACTTC. The genes are TRBV7-9 and TRBJ2-7; TRBD1 agrees at 8 bases. CDR1 and CDR2 (germline): SEHNR, FQNEAQ (reference sequence). V shed 7 bases and J 2 bases; nucleotides not matched to a gene: 10. The CDR3 has 15 residues.